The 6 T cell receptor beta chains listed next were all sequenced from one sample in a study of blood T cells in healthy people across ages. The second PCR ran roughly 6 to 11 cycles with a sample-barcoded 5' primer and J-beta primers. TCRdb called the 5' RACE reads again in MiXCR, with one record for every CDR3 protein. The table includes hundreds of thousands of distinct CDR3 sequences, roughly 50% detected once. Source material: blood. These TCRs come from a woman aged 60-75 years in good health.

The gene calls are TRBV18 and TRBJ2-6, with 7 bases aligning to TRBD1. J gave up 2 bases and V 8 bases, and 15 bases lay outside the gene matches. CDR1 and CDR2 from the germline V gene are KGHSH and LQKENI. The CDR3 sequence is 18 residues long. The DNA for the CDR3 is TGTGCCAGCCCAAGCCCGACAGGGACCTGGGCTGGGGCCAACGTCCTGACTTTC. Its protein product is CASPSPTGTWAGANVLTF.

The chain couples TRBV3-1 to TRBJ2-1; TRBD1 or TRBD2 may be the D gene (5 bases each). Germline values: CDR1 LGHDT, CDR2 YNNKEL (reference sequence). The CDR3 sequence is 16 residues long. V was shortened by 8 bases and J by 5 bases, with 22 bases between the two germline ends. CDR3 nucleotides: TGTGCCAGCTCAGACAGAGGGCGACATGGAAACAATGAGCAGTTCTTC. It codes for CASSDRGRHGNNEQFF.

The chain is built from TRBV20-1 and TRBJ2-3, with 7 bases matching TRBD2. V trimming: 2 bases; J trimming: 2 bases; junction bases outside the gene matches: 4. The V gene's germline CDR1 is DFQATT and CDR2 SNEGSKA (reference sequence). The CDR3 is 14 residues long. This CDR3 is CSARSSGTTDTQYF. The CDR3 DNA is TGCAGTGCTAGATCCAGCGGGACCACAGATACGCAGTATTTT.

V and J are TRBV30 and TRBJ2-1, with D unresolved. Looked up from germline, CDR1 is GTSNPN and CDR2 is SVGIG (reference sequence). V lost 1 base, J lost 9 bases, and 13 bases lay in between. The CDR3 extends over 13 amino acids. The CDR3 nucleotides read TGTGCCTGGAGTGGGATTTTAGGGCGTGAGCAGTTCTTC. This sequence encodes CAWSGILGREQFF.

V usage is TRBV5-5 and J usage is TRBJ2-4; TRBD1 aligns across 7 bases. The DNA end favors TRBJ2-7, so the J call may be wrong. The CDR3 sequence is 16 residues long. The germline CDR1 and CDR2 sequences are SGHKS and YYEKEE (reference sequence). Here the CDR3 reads CASSWVPGQSSYEQYF. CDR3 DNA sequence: TGTGCCAGCAGCTGGGTCCCGGGACAGTCCAGTTACGAGCAGTACTTC.

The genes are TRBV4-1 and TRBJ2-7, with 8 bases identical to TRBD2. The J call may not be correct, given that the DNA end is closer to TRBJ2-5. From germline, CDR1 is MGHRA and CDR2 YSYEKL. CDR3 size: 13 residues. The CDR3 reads CASSNGRGGTQYF. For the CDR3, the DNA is TGCGCCAGCAGTAACGGGAGGGGCGGGACCCAGTACTTC.